The sequence of this TCR beta chain was determined in a study of blood T cell repertoires in COVID-19. The overall study: Acute and convalescent COVID-19 specimens originated in the United States, Italy and Spain. The analysed material was cDNA or gDNA that came from T cells, B-cell-depleted T cells, or PBMCs.

Study processing details: Cell counts per sample came from amplifying reference gene primers. The protocol was immunoSEQ multiplex PCR, while the TCRdb copy is restricted to in-frame clones and leaves out a portion. Clone size and the V and J calls come from that table; the DNA yielded D and trimming. The table lists 130,000 to 150,000 clones, approximately 90% of them singletons. With 4 bases clipped from V and 4 bases from J, the junction kept 8 bases outside the gene matches. Germline V gene lookup returns CDR1 SGHTS and CDR2 YDEGEE. This CDR3 is 15 amino acids long. The sequencing sample was made of peripheral blood. The chain links TRBV5-8 to TRBJ2-5; TRBD1 aligns across 9 bases. The source of this sequence is a human donor in a cohort sampled during active COVID-19. CDR3 protein: CASSLYRGRSETQYF. The CDR3 DNA is TGTGCCAGCAGCCTGTACAGGGGGCGGTCAGAGACCCAGTACTTC.